The 7 T cell receptor beta chains below come from one sample, sequenced in a study of T-cell memory formation after mild COVID-19. TCRdb independently ran MiXCR on the 5' RACE reads; one entry per CDR3 protein. The sample lists under 600,000 distinct CDR3 sequences; about 20% were seen once. Sequencing was carried out using PBMCs or a T cell subset sorted from them (not recorded which). These receptors were obtained from an adult woman who had mild COVID-19 (a few samples of this study predate the infection). Cell type and time point are not known.

This clonotype has just a few counts. This chain's CDR3 is CASSQERGSGDEQFF. CDR3 DNA: TGTGCCAGCAGCCAGGAGAGGGGCTCGGGAGATGAGCAGTTCTTC. The chain links TRBV7-6 to TRBJ2-1; possible D gene TRBD2, 6 bases. V gave up 5 bases and J gave up 8 bases, with 19 bases separating them. The germline V gene encodes CDR1 SGHVS and CDR2 FNYEAQ. This CDR3 is 15 amino acids long.

This rearrangement joins TRBV5-1 to TRBJ1-2; D uncertain. Germline V gene lookup returns CDR1 SGHRS and CDR2 YFSETQ. This CDR3 spans 15 amino acids. The V gene lost 0 bases and the J gene lost 3 bases, with 12 bases spanning the gap. CDR3 loop: CASSLALQMDYGYTF. The CDR3 coding sequence is TGCGCCAGCAGCTTGGCCCTACAGATGGACTATGGCTACACCTTC. The full variable domain, in which reference TRBV5-1 and TRBJ1-2 provide the parts outside the CDR3, is KAGVTQTPRYLIKTRGQQVTLSCSPISGHRSVSWYQQTPGQGLQFLFEYFSETQRNKGNFPGRFSGRQFSNSRSEMNVSTLELGDSALYLCASSLALQMDYGYTFGSGTRLTVV.

This clonotype was detected a few times. The gene calls are TRBV9 and TRBJ1-1, with 10 bases matching TRBD1. In germline, CDR1 is SGDLS, CDR2 YYNGEE. Losses at the gene ends were 4 bases for V and 5 bases for J; bases not matched to a gene: 5. The CDR3 is 14 amino acids. The CDR3 loop is CASSTRQGATEAFF. CDR3 DNA sequence: TGTGCCAGCAGCACTAGACAGGGGGCTACTGAAGCTTTCTTT.

This clonotype showed up many times. The rearrangement uses TRBV23-1 and TRBJ2-5, with 8 bases matching TRBD1. Being an ORF, TRBV23-1 has a function that is uncertain. The CDR3 is 14 residues long. V shed 7 bases and J 1 base; nucleotides not matched to a gene: 5. CDR3: CASISTGAQETQYF. The CDR3 bases are TGCGCCAGCATATCGACAGGGGCCCAAGAGACCCAGTACTTC.

This rearrangement joins TRBV7-9 to TRBJ2-1; 10 bases are a match to TRBD2. V lost 5 bases and J lost 8; bases outside the gene matches: 6. Germline V lookup: CDR1 SEHNR, CDR2 FQNEAQ (reference sequence). The length of the CDR3 is 14 residues. This chain's CDR3 is CASSPLAGADEQFF. The DNA of the CDR3 is TGTGCCAGCAGCCCGCTAGCGGGGGCCGATGAGCAGTTCTTC.

This clonotype occurred many times. This sequence joins TRBV12-3 or TRBV12-4 and TRBJ2-3; D gene ambiguous. V was clipped by 4 bases and J by 5 bases, with 10 bases between them. The CDR3 is made up of 13 amino acids. This CDR3 is CASSSGGGDTQYF. In nucleotides, the CDR3 is TGTGCCAGCAGTTCCGGCGGCGGAGATACGCAGTATTTT.

The V gene is TRBV20-1, the J gene TRBJ2-3; D unresolved. The CDR3 extends over 14 amino acids. Germline V lookup: CDR1 DFQATT, CDR2 SNEGSKA (reference sequence). V shed 3 bases and J shed 1 base, with 11 bases lying between them. The DNA for the CDR3 is TGCAGTGCTAGTTCAAGCGTCGGCACAGATACGCAGTATTTT. Protein product: CSASSSVGTDTQYF.